Sequencing of this T cell receptor (beta chain) was carried out in a study of CD8 T cells in Susac syndrome. Notes on this clonotype: Its target is unknown.

Germline V gene data show CDR1 as MNHNS and CDR2 as SASEGT. V gave up 7 bases and J gave up 4 bases, with 8 bases separating them. The CDR3 is 13 amino acids. RNA was extracted with the RNeasy kit, and a quantity of roughly 0.5 to 1 ug was reverse transcribed using random hexamers. TCRdb independently ran MiXCR on the immunoSEQ multiplex PCR reads; one entry per CDR3 protein. The table records approximately 190,000 distinct CDR3 sequences, about 95% of them present only once. Study results and limitations: Approximately 16 Susac-specific public clones were found in total CD8+ repertoires and five in CD8+ TEMRA repertoires.

Sequenced sample: CD8+ T cells from PBMCs. The genes are TRBV6-1 and TRBJ2-6; D not resolved. The TCR comes from a human donor with Susac syndrome. The CDR3 reads CASTRWGANVLTF. In nucleotides, the CDR3 is TGTGCCAGCACCCGGTGGGGGGCCAACGTCCTGACTTTC.